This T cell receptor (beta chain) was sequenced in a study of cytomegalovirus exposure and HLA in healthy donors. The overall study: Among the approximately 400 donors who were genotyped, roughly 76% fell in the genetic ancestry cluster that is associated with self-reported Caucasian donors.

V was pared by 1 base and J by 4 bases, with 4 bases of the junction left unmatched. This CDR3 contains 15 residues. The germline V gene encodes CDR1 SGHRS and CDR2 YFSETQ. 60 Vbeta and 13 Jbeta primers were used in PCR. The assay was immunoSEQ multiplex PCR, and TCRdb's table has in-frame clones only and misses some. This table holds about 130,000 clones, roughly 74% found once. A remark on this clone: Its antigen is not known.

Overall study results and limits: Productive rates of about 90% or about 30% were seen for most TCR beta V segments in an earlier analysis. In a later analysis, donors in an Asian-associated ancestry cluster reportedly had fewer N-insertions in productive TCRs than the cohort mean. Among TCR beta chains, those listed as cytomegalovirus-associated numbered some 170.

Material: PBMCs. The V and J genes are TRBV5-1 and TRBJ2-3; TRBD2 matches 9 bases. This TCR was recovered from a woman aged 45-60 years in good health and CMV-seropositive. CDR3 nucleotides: TGCGCCAGCAGCTTGACGCGGGGGGGCCCAGATACGCAGTATTTT. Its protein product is CASSLTRGGPDTQYF.